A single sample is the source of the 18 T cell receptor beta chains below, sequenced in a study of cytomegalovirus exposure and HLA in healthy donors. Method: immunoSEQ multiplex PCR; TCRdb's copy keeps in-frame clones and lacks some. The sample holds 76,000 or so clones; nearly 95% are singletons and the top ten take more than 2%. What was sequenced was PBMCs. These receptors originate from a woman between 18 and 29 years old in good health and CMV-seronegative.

The CDR3 coding sequence is TGTGCCTGGAGCATGGGGCTCTATGGCTACACCTTC. Residues: CAWSMGLYGYTF. This chain connects TRBV30 to TRBJ1-2; weak D call: TRBD1 (5 bases). Trimming cost V 3 bases and J 4 bases, with 9 bases left between them. CDR1 is GTSNPN, CDR2 SVGIG, per germline (reference sequence). CDR3 size: 12 residues.

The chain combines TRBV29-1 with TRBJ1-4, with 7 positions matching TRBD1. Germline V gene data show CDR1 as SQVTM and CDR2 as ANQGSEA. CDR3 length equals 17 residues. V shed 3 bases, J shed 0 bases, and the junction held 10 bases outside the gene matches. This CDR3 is CSVDAGTAEATNEKLFF. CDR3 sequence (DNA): TGCAGCGTTGATGCAGGGACAGCCGAAGCAACTAATGAAAAACTGTTTTTT.

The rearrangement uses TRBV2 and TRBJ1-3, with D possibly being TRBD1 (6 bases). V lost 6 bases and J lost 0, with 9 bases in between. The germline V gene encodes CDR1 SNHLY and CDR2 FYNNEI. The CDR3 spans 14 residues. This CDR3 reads CASRADSSGNTIYF. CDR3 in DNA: TGTGCCAGCAGGGCGGACAGCTCTGGAAACACCATATATTTT.

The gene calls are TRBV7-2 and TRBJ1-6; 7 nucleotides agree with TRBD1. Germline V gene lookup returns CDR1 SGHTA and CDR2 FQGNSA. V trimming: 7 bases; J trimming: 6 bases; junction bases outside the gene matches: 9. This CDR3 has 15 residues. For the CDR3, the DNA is TGTGCCAGCACATTCAGGGGGGTTGGTAATTCACCCCTCCACTTT. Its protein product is CASTFRGVGNSPLHF.

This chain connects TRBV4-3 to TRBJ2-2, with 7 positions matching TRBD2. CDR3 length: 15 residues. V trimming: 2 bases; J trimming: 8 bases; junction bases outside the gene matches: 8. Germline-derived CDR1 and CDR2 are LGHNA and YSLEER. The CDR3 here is CASSQFGGNEGELFF. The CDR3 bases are TGCGCCAGCAGCCAATTCGGGGGGAACGAGGGGGAGCTGTTTTTT.

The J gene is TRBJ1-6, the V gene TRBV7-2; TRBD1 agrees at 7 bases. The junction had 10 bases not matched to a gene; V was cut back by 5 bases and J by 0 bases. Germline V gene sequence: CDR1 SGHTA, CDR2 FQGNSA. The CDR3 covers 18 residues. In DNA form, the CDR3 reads TGTGCCAGCAGCCTACTTAACAGGGGAAGCTCCTATAATTCACCCCTCCACTTT. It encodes CASSLLNRGSSYNSPLHF.

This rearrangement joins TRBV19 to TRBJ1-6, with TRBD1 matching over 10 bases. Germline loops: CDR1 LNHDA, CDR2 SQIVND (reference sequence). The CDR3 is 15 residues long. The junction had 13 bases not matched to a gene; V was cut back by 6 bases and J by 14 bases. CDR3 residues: CASRQKTGGAVTLHF. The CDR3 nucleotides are TGTGCCAGTAGACAGAAGACAGGGGGCGCGGTCACCCTCCACTTT. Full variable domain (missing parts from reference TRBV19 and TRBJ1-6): DGGITQSPKYLFRKEGQNVTLSCEQNLNHDAMYWYRQDPGQGLRLIYYSQIVNDFQKGDIAEGYSVSREKKESFPLTVTSAQKNPTAFYLCASRQKTGGAVTLHFGNGTRLTVT.

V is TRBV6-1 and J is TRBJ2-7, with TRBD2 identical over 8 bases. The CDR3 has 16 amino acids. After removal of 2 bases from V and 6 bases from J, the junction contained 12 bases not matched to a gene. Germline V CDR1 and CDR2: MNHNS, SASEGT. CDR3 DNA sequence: TGTGCCAGCAGTGAAAGGCGGGGGGATTTCGTCAGCGAGCAGTACTTC. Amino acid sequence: CASSERRGDFVSEQYF.

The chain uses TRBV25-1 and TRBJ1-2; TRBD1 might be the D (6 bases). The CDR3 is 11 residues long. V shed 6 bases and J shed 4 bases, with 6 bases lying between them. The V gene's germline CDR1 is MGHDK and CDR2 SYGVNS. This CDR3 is CASRDSYGYTF. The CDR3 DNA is TGTGCCAGCAGGGACAGCTATGGCTACACCTTC.

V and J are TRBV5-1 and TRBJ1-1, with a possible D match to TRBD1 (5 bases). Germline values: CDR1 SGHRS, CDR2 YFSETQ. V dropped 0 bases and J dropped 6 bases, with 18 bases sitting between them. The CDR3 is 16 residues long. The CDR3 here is CASSLGQAGQLAEAFF. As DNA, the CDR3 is TGCGCCAGCAGCTTGGGTCAGGCAGGGCAATTGGCTGAAGCTTTCTTT.

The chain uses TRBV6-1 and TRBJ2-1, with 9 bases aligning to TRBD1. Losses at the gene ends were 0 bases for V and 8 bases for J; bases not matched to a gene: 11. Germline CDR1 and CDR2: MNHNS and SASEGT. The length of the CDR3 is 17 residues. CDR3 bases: TGTGCCAGCAGTGAAGCTAAGGGACAGGGAAAATTTTATGAGCAGTTCTTC. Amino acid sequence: CASSEAKGQGKFYEQFF.

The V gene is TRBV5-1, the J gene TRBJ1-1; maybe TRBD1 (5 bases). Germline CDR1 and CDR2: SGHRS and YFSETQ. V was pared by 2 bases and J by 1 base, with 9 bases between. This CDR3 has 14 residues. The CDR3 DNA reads TGCGCCAGCAGCTTTACAGGAGCGAACACTGAAGCTTTCTTT. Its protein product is CASSFTGANTEAFF.

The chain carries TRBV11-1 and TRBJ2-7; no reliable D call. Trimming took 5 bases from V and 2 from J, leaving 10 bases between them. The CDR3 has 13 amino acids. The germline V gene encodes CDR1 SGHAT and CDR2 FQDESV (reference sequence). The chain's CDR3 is CASSPGFAYEQYF. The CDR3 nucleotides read TGTGCCAGCAGCCCCGGGTTTGCCTACGAGCAGTACTTC. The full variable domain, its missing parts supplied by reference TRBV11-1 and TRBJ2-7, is EAEVAQSPRYKITEKSQAVAFWCDPISGHATLYWYRQILGQGPELLVQFQDESVVDDSQLPKDRFSAERLKGVDSTLKIQPAELGDSAMYLCASSPGFAYEQYFGPGTRLTVT.

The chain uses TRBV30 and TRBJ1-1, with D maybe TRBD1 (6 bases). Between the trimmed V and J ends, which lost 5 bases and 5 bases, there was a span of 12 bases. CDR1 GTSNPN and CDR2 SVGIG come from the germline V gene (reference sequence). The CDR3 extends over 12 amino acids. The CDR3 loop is CAWHQGSTEAFF. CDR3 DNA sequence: TGTGCCTGGCATCAGGGGTCTACTGAAGCTTTCTTT. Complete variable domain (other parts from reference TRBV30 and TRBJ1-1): SQTIHQWPATLVQPVGSPLSLECTVEGTSNPNLYWYRQAAGRGLQLLFYSVGIGQISSEVPQNLSASRPQDRQFILSSKKLLLSDSGFYLCAWHQGSTEAFFGQGTRLTVV.

This CDR3 reads CSARGLGGPFF. CDR3 sequence (DNA): TGCAGTGCTAGAGGACTTGGCGGGCCGTTCTTC. The chain has TRBV20-1 and TRBJ2-1; TRBD2 is a possible D gene (5 bases). The germline V and J ends were trimmed by 1 base and 15 bases, with 13 bases remaining between them. The CDR3 is made up of 11 amino acids. CDR1 DFQATT and CDR2 SNEGSKA come from the germline V gene (reference sequence).

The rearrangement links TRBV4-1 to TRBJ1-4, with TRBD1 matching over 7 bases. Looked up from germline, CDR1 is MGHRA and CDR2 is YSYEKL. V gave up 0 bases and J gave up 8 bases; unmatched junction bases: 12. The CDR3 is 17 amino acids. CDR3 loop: CASSQDVRGAPVEKLFF. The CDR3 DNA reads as TGCGCCAGCAGCCAAGATGTCAGGGGGGCCCCGGTAGAAAAACTGTTTTTT.

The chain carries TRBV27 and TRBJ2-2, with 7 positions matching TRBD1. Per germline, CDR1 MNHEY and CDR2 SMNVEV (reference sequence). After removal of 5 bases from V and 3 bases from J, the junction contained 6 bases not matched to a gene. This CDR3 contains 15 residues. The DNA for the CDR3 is TGTGCCAGCAGTCTAACAGGGGACCACACCGGGGAGCTGTTTTTT. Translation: CASSLTGDHTGELFF.

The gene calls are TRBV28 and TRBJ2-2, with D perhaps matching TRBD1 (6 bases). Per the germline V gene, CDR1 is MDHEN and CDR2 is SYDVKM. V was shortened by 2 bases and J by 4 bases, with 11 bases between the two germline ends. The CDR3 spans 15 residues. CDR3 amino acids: CASSLMTGTTGELFF. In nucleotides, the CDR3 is TGTGCCAGCAGTTTAATGACAGGTACCACCGGGGAGCTGTTTTTT.